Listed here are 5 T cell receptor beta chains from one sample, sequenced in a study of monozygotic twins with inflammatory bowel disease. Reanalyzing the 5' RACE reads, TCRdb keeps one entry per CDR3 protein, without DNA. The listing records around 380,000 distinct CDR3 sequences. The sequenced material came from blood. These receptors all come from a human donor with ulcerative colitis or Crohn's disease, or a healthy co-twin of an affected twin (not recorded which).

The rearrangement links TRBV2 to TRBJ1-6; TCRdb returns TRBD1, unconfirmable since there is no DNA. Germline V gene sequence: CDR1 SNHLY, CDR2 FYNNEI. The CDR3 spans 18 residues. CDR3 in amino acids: CASSEQGTAQASFSPLHF.

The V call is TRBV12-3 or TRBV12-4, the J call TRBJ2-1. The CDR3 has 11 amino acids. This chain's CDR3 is CASSAHNEQFF.

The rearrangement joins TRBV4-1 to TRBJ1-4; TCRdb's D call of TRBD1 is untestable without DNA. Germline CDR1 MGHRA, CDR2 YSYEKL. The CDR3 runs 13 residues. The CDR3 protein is CASSQVGGEKLFF.

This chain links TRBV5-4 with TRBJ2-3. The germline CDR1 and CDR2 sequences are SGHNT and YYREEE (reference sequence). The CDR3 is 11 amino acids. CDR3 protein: CASSSVNTQYF. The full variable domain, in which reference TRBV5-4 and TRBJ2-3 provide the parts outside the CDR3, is ETGVTQSPTHLIKTRGQQVTLRCSSQSGHNTVSWYQQALGQGPQFIFQYYREEENGRGNFPPRFSGLQFPNYSSELNVNALELDDSALYLCASSSVNTQYFGPGTRLTVL.

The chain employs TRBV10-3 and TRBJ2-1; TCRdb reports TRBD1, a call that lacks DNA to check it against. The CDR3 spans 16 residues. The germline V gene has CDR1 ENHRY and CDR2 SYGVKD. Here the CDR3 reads CAISESAQGDHNEQFF.